A single sample gave rise to the 2 T cell receptor beta chains below, sequenced in a study of blood T cell repertoires in COVID-19. TCRdb's table, derived via immunoSEQ multiplex PCR, lists solely in-frame clones and lacks some. Here the sample spans around 160,000 clones, more than 75% being singletons. Sequencing input: peripheral blood. Receptor source: a man older than 75 with acute or convalescent COVID-19.

This sequence joins TRBV24-1 and TRBJ2-7; 7 bases align to TRBD1. The CDR3 consists of 15 residues. The germline CDR1 and CDR2 sequences are KGHDR and SFDVKD. With V trimmed by 4 bases and J by 3 bases, 8 bases remained unmatched. The CDR3, as DNA: TGTGCCACCAGTGAGCCGGGACAGTCCATCTACGAGCAGTACTTC. Its translation: CATSEPGQSIYEQYF.

J is TRBJ2-2 and V is TRBV5-1; D remains unclear. The CDR3 totals 14 residues. Trimming took 2 bases from V and 4 from J, leaving 9 bases between them. Germline V gene sequence: CDR1 SGHRS, CDR2 YFSETQ. CDR3 amino acids: CASSFQGGTGELFF. The CDR3, as DNA: TGCGCCAGCAGCTTCCAAGGCGGCACCGGGGAGCTGTTTTTT.